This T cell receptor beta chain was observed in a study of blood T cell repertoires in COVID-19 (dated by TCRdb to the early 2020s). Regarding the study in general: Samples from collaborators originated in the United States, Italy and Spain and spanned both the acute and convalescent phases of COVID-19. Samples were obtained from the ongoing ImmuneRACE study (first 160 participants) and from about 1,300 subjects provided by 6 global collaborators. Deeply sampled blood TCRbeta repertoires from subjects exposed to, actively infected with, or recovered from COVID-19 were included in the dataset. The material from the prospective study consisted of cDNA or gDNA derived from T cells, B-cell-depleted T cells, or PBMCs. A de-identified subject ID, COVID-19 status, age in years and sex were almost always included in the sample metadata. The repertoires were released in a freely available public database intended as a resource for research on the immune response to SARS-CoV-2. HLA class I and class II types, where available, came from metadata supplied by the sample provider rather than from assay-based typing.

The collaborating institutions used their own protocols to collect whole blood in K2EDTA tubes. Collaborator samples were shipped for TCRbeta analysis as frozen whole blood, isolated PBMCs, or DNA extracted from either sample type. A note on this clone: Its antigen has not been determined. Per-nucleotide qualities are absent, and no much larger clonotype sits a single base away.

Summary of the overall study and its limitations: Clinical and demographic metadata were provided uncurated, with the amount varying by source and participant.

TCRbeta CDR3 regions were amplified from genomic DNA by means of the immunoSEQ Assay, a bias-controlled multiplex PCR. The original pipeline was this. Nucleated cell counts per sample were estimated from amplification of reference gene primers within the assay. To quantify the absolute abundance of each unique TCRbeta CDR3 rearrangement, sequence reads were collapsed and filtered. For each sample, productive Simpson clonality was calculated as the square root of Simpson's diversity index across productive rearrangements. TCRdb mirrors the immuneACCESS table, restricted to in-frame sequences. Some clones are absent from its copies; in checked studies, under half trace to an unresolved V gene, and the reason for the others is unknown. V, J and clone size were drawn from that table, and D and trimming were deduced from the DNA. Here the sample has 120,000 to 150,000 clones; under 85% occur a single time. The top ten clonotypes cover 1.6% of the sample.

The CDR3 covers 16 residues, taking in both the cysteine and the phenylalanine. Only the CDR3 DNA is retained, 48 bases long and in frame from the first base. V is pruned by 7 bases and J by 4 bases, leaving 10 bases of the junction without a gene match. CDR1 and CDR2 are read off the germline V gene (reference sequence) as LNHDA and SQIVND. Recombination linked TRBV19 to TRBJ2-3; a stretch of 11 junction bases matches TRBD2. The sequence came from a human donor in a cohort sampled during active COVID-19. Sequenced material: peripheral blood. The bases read TGTGCCAGTATTCCCCTAGCGGGAGGACGTGCAGATACGCAGTATTTT. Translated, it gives CASIPLAGGRADTQYF.